This TCR beta chain was profiled in a study of vaccination and CD4 T cells after COVID-19. Study-level information: The cells in question were stimulated using overlapping spike peptides derived from SARS-CoV-2, HCoV-NL63, HCoV-OC43 and HCoV-229E.

The study, taken as a whole, reports: Researchers report that 304 of 307 vaccine-specific clones in convalescent patients proved spike mono-reactive.

Cultured CD4+ T-cell DNA underwent Oncomine TCR Beta short-read sequencing. TCRdb analysed the PCR reads with MiXCR anew, one entry per CDR3 protein. The sample has around 15,000 distinct CDR3 sequences; approximately 77% are singletons. CDR1 is DFQATT, CDR2 SNEGSKA, per germline (reference sequence). The CDR3 spans 16 residues. V lost 0 bases and J lost 6, with 20 bases in between. A note on this clonotype: Its antigen is unidentified.

Treatment of the sample: approximately 9-day PBMC culture with coronavirus spike peptide pools or control peptides (ViraFEST assay). The receptor's source is a human donor who received a COVID-19 vaccine. The starting material was CD4+ T cells from blood, cultured in vitro, obtained after SARS-CoV-2 vaccination. The rearrangement joins TRBV20-1 to TRBJ1-1, with TRBD1 as a possible D gene (5 bases). CDR3 DNA: TGCAGTGCTAGAGAACCGGGCGGGGCCGACCTCGCTGAAGCTTTCTTT. Translated: CSAREPGGADLAEAFF.